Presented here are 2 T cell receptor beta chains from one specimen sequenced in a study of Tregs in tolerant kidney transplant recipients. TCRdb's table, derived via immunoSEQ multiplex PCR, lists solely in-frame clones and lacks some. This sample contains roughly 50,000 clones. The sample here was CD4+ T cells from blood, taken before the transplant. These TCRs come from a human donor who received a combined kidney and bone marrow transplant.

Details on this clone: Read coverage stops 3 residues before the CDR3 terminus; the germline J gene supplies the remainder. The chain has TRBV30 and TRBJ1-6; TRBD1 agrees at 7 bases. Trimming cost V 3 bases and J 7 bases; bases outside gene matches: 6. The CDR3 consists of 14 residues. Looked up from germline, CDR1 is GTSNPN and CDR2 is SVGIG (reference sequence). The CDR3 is CAWSGGTVNSPLHF. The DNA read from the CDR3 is TGTGCCTGGAGCGGAGGGACAGTAAATTCACCC.

CDR3 bases read: TGTGCCAGCAGTGACGGCGGGAACTACGAG. Encoded protein: CASSDGGNYE. The CDR3, in full, reads CASSDGGNYEQYF. The J gene is TRBJ2-7, the V gene TRBV6-1; maybe TRBD2 (6 bases). The CDR3 end lies 3 residues beyond the end of the read and is filled in from the germline J gene. The germline V gene has CDR1 MNHNS and CDR2 SASEGT. The CDR3 is 13 residues long. Trimming took 3 bases from V and 3 from J, leaving 9 bases between them.